This T cell receptor (beta chain) was retrieved from a study of T-cell reconstitution after alpha-beta-depleted transplantation in children. This clonotype was counted only a few times. A TCRbeta library incorporating unique molecular identifiers was prepared. One entry per CDR3 protein, called by TCRdb with MiXCR from the PCR reads. The sample lists about 360,000 distinct CDR3 sequences; about 14% were seen once. The input for sequencing was PBMCs, taken from the stem cell graft. The receptor's source is a human donor who donated a stem cell graft to a child with Fanconi anemia.

CDR3 loop: CASSPPGRLSYEQYF. CDR3 DNA: TGTGCCAGCAGCCCGCCGGGACGCCTCTCCTACGAGCAGTACTTC. The chain couples TRBV12-3 or TRBV12-4 to TRBJ2-7; either TRBD1 or TRBD2 may supply D (5 bases each). Trimming cost V 6 bases and J 0 bases, with 15 bases left between them. The CDR3 consists of 15 residues.